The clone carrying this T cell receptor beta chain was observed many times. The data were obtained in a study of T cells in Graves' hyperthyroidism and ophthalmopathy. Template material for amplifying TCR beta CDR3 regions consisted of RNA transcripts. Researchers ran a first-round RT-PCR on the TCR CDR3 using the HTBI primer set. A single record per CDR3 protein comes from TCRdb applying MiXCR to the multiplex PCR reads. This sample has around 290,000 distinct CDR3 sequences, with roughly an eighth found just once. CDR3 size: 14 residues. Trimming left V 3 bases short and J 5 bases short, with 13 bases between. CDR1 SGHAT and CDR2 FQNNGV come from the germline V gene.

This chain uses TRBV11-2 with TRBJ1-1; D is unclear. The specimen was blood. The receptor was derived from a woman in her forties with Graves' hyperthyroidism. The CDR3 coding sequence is TGTGCCAGCAGCTTTCAGGCTCTGGGGACTGAAGCTTTCTTT. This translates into CASSFQALGTEAFF.